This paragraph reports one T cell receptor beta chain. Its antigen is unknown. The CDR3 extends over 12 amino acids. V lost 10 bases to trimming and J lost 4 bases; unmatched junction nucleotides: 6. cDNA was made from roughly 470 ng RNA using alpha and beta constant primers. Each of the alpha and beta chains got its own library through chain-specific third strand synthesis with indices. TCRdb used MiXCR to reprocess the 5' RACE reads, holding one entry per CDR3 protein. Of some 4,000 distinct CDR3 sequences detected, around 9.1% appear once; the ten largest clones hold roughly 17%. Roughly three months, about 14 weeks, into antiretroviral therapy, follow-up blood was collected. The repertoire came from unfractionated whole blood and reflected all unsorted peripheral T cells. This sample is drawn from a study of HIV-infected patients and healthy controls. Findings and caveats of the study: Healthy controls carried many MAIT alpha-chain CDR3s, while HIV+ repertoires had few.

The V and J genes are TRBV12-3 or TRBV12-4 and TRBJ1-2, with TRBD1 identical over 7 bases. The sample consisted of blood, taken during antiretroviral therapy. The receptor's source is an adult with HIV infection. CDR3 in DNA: TGTGCCATCGGGACAGTTACCTATGGCTACACCTTC. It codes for CAIGTVTYGYTF.